A single sample gave rise to the 16 T cell receptor beta chains below, sequenced in a study of human T cells and chemical hapten exposure. Specified time point: patch test 3, about 24 weeks after DPC sensitization. Treatment here: therapeutic diphenylcyclopropenone sensitization with weekly scalp DPC. TCRdb re-called the RACE reads with MiXCR, one entry per CDR3 protein. The repertoire has just under 60,000 distinct CDR3 sequences, roughly 12% of them found once; the top ten carry roughly 2.3%. This sample comprised whole blood, obtained in connection with sensitization to the hapten diphenylcyclopropenone (DPC). Source of these receptors: a young man with alopecia areata. Some clones in this sample may be carry-over from other donors' samples.

The rearrangement links TRBV20-1 to TRBJ1-1; a possible D gene is TRBD1 (5 bases). CDR3 length: 13 residues. Trimming removed 5 bases at V and 6 bases at J, with 16 bases between. The germline gives CDR1 DFQATT, CDR2 SNEGSKA (reference sequence). The CDR3 region is CSAHGTLFPEAFF. The CDR3 bases are TGCAGTGCTCATGGGACTCTTTTCCCTGAAGCTTTCTTT.

The CDR3 DNA is TGTGCCAGCAGTTCATCCGGGGAGACCCAGTACTTC. It codes for CASSSSGETQYF. The chain has TRBV27 and TRBJ2-5; no clear D. CDR3 size: 12 residues. The germline gives CDR1 MNHEY, CDR2 SMNVEV (reference sequence). V lost 4 bases, J lost 5 bases, and 8 bases lay in between.

This clonotype was seen a few times. Lacking the conserved final phenylalanine or tryptophan, this CDR3 likely reflects a read error. Because the CDR3's place on the DNA is in doubt, the DNA is left out and the CDR3 is given as listed by TCRdb. The chain combines TRBV28 with TRBJ1-1; the DNA was not compared with TRBD1, the D call given in the table. The CDR3 has 13 amino acids, counting both end residues. Per germline, CDR1 MDHEN and CDR2 SYDVKM. This CDR3 reads CASSFPLGGSSFS.

The genes are TRBV6-6 and TRBJ2-5, with TRBD2 matching over 7 bases. The trim removed 6 bases at V and 2 bases at J, leaving 6 bases unmatched. The CDR3 has 14 residues. The germline V gene has CDR1 MNHNY and CDR2 SVGAGI (reference sequence). The chain's CDR3 is CASSKSGVQETQYF. CDR3 nucleotide sequence: TGTGCCAGCAGCAAGAGCGGGGTACAAGAGACCCAGTACTTC.

V usage is TRBV12-3 or TRBV12-4 and J usage is TRBJ1-5, with D uncertain. The CDR3 extends over 20 amino acids. V dropped 5 bases and J dropped 0 bases, with 26 bases sitting between them. As DNA, the CDR3 is TGTGCCAGCAGTCTTGAGTGGCAGGCCCAAACGGCATATAGCAATCAGCCCCAGCATTTT. Its translation: CASSLEWQAQTAYSNQPQHF.

The chain carries TRBV20-1 and TRBJ1-2; 7 bases align to TRBD1. Per the germline V gene, CDR1 is DFQATT and CDR2 is SNEGSKA (reference sequence). V was pared by 2 bases and J by 4 bases, with 10 bases of the junction left unmatched. The CDR3 runs 15 residues. CDR3 residues: CSARRTGDILYGYTF. The CDR3 nucleotides are TGCAGTGCTAGAAGGACAGGAGATATCCTCTATGGCTACACCTTC.

This clonotype was found many times. The rearrangement links TRBV12-3 or TRBV12-4 to TRBJ1-1; 12 bases align to TRBD1. J gave up 6 bases and V 4 bases, and 12 bases lay outside the gene matches. This CDR3 contains 17 residues. DNA for the CDR3: TGTGCCAGCAGTTCTTCCGGGACAGGGGGCAGGCGGTCTGAAGCTTTCTTT. Protein product: CASSSSGTGGRRSEAFF.

This clonotype was seen repeatedly, ten times or more. The V gene is TRBV7-2, the J gene TRBJ1-3; no clear D gene. Trimming shortened V by 5 bases and J by 0 bases, and 11 bases separated the two germline ends. CDR3 length: 15 amino acids. From germline, CDR1 is SGHTA and CDR2 FQGNSA. The DNA of the CDR3 is TGTGCCAGCAGCGGTTATCGAGGCTCTGGAAACACCATATATTTT. Translated, it gives CASSGYRGSGNTIYF.

Comments on this clonotype: A much larger clone lies a single base off, so this may be a read error. The rearrangement uses TRBV11-2 and TRBJ2-7, with TRBD2 identical over 8 bases. The V gene's germline CDR1 is SGHAT and CDR2 FQNNGV. The trim removed 5 bases at V and 0 bases at J, leaving 9 bases unmatched. This CDR3 contains 16 residues. For the CDR3, the DNA is TGTGCCAGCAGCCACCGGGAGGGCTTCTGCTCCTACGAGCAGTACTTC. As protein: CASSHREGFCSYEQYF.

This clonotype has more than one count but fewer than ten. The V gene is TRBV28, the J gene TRBJ2-7, with 9 bases aligning to TRBD2. V shed 3 bases, J shed 3 bases, and the junction held 6 bases outside the gene matches. The CDR3 has 15 amino acids. Germline loops: CDR1 MDHEN, CDR2 SYDVKM. The CDR3 region has the DNA TGTGCCAGCAGTTTGTCCCAGCGGGGGGTCTACGAGCAGTACTTC. Translated: CASSLSQRGVYEQYF.

There are many counts of this clonotype. V usage is TRBV6-2 or TRBV6-3 and J usage is TRBJ1-5; no clear D gene. The CDR3 contains 14 residues. Germline CDR1 and CDR2: MNHEY and SVGEGT. V was pared by 2 bases and J by 7 bases, with 12 bases between. The CDR3 DNA reads TGTGCCAGCAGTTACGGGCCGGGAGAACAGCCCCAGCATTTT. It translates to CASSYGPGEQPQHF.

This clonotype has at least ten counts. The chain links TRBV27 to TRBJ1-5; TRBD1 is a possible D gene (6 bases). The CDR3 sequence is 15 residues long. CDR1 MNHEY and CDR2 SMNVEV come from the germline V gene (reference sequence). Trimming stripped 0 bases from V and 5 bases from J, with 11 bases between. CDR3 residues: CASSLSGTPYQPQHF. CDR3 in DNA: TGTGCCAGCAGTTTATCGGGGACACCTTATCAGCCCCAGCATTTT.

V and J are TRBV10-3 and TRBJ1-4; D not resolved. V was cut by 3 bases and J by 8 bases, with 13 bases left in between. The germline V gene has CDR1 ENHRY and CDR2 SYGVKD. This CDR3 is built from 14 residues. CDR3 coding DNA: TGTGCCATCAGTGAATCCGGGGTTGCGGAAAAACTGTTTTTT. Translation gives CAISESGVAEKLFF.

This clonotype was counted ten times or more. This chain joins TRBV27 and TRBJ2-5; 13 bases match TRBD2. V dropped 4 bases and J dropped 5; count of bases not matched to a gene: 4. CDR3 length: 15 amino acids. The germline CDR1 and CDR2 sequences are MNHEY and SMNVEV (reference sequence). CDR3 DNA sequence: TGTGCCAGCAGTTCCCTACTAGCGGGGGGGGAGACCCAGTACTTC. It yields the protein CASSSLLAGGETQYF.

Sample share makes this clonotype large. The rearrangement uses TRBV29-1 and TRBJ1-1; 8 bases line up with TRBD1. The CDR3 is 13 amino acids. J gave up 3 bases and V 7 bases, and 7 bases lay outside the gene matches. Germline CDR1 is SQVTM and CDR2 is ANQGSEA. The CDR3 bases are TGCAGCGCTCAAACAGGGGGAGACACTGAAGCTTTCTTT. Translating gives CSAQTGGDTEAFF.

The chain combines TRBV3-1 with TRBJ2-1; a possible D gene is TRBD2 (6 bases). The CDR3 loop spans 14 amino acids. The germline V and J ends were trimmed by 4 bases and 2 bases, with 9 bases remaining between them. The germline V gene has CDR1 LGHDT and CDR2 YNNKEL (reference sequence). The CDR3 DNA reads as TGTGCCAGCAGCCCCCGGGGGACCTACAATGAGCAGTTCTTC. Amino acids: CASSPRGTYNEQFF.